These 16 T cell receptor beta chains came from one sample sequenced in a study of cytomegalovirus exposure and HLA in healthy donors. The primer mix had 60 Vbeta and 13 Jbeta primers. Only in-frame clones appear in the TCRdb table, and some are missing; sequencing was by immunoSEQ multiplex PCR. This table holds about 140,000 clones, roughly 75% found once. Sequenced material: PBMCs. The receptors shown here come from a man aged 35-49 years in good health and CMV-seronegative.

This clone was counted between two and nine times. The V gene is TRBV7-3, the J gene TRBJ2-4, with a tentative D call TRBD2 (6 bases). Germline V gene data show CDR1 as SGHTA and CDR2 as FQGTGA. This CDR3 is built from 15 residues. V was shortened by 2 bases and J by 0 bases, with 8 bases between the two germline ends. CDR3 in DNA: TGTGCCAGCAGCTTAGGCGGGGTAGCCAAAAACATTCAGTACTTC. It encodes CASSLGGVAKNIQYF.

This chain connects TRBV7-2 to TRBJ2-3; D perhaps matches TRBD2 (5 bases). V dropped 5 bases and J dropped 6 bases, with 18 bases sitting between them. The CDR3 has 15 residues. Looked up from germline, CDR1 is SGHTA and CDR2 is FQGNSA. The CDR3 nucleotides read TGTGCCAGCAGCCCGCCGGACTTCAAGCGGGATACGCAGTATTTT. This codes for CASSPPDFKRDTQYF.

V gene TRBV7-3 combines with J gene TRBJ2-3, with 16 bases matching TRBD2. The CDR3 covers 18 residues. CDR1 is SGHTA and CDR2 is FQGTGA in the germline V gene. The ends lost 2 bases at V and 5 bases at J; junction bases unmatched: 7. As DNA, the CDR3 is TGTGCCAGCAGCTTACCGGGGACTAGCGGGGGGGTTGGAGATACGCAGTATTTT. Its translation is CASSLPGTSGGVGDTQYF.

This clone showed up just a few times. The V call is TRBV5-1, the J call TRBJ2-6; no reliable D call. This CDR3 comprises 14 residues. Germline lookup yields CDR1 SGHRS and CDR2 YFSETQ. Deletions cut 2 bases from V and 0 bases from J, with 3 bases between. DNA of the CDR3: TGCGCCAGCAGCTTCCGCTCTGGGGCCAACGTCCTGACTTTC. This sequence encodes CASSFRSGANVLTF.

J is TRBJ2-5 and V is TRBV11-2; no definite D call. V lost 5 bases to trimming and J lost 6 bases, with 19 bases between them. This CDR3 region has 15 residues. The V gene's germline CDR1 is SGHAT and CDR2 FQNNGV. CDR3 region: CASSRDSYKSQTQYF. The CDR3 DNA reads as TGTGCCAGCAGCCGAGACTCGTATAAATCCCAGACCCAGTACTTC. Full variable domain (missing parts from reference TRBV11-2 and TRBJ2-5): EAGVAQSPRYKIIEKRQSVAFWCNPISGHATLYWYQQILGQGPKLLIQFQNNGVVDDSQLPKDRFSAERLKGVDSTLKIQPAKLEDSAVYLCASSRDSYKSQTQYFGPGTRLLVL.

The genes are TRBV6-5 and TRBJ1-1; D possibly corresponds to TRBD1 (5 bases). Between the trimmed V and J ends, which lost 7 bases and 3 bases, there was a span of 15 bases. This CDR3 has 14 amino acids. Germline CDR1 and CDR2: MNHEY and SVGAGI. The CDR3 nucleotides read TGTGCCAGCAACGTAGGGGATTTGCACACTGAAGCTTTCTTT. Protein: CASNVGDLHTEAFF.

The V call is TRBV4-3, the J call TRBJ2-1; 10 bases line up with TRBD2. The CDR3 runs to 14 residues. V trimming: 2 bases; J trimming: 8 bases; junction bases outside the gene matches: 3. The germline V gene has CDR1 LGHNA and CDR2 YSLEER. Here the CDR3 DNA reads TGCGCCAGCAGCCAACTAGCGGGGGTCGATGAGCAGTTCTTC. It specifies CASSQLAGVDEQFF.

There are a few counts of this clone. This sequence joins TRBV6-5 and TRBJ1-6, with 9 bases lining up with TRBD1. CDR1 MNHEY and CDR2 SVGAGI come from the germline V gene. The CDR3 has 13 residues. J gave up 8 bases and V 9 bases, and 5 bases lay outside the gene matches. The CDR3 is CASRDRVDSPLHF. The CDR3 DNA sequence: TGTGCCAGTAGGGACAGGGTCGATTCACCCCTCCACTTT.

A note on this clone: The junction departs from the called germline gene at one end, perhaps through a read error. The chain joins TRBV28 to TRBJ1-2, with a possible D match to TRBD1 (6 bases). The CDR3 length is 12 residues. Per the germline V gene, CDR1 is MDHEN and CDR2 is SYDVKM. This CDR3 reads CASSTLDSPCAF. The CDR3 DNA reads as TGTGCCAGCAGTACCCTGGACAGCCCTTGCGCCTTC.

The chain couples TRBV6-5 to TRBJ2-1; 9 bases match TRBD1. CDR3 length: 14 amino acids. The germline CDR1 and CDR2 sequences are MNHEY and SVGAGI. Trimming at V came to 2 bases and at J to 6 bases, leaving 2 bases not matched to a gene. CDR3 in amino acids: CASSYGTGTNEQFF. The CDR3 region has the DNA TGTGCCAGCAGTTACGGGACAGGGACCAATGAGCAGTTCTTC.

This chain uses TRBV7-9 with TRBJ1-3; TRBD1 is a possible D gene (5 bases). The V gene's germline CDR1 is SEHNR and CDR2 FQNEAQ (reference sequence). CDR3 length equals 15 residues. V was trimmed by 5 bases and J by 3 bases, leaving 14 bases between them. The CDR3 region has the DNA TGTGCCAGCAGCCCGCGGGGGAACCGTGGAAACACCATATATTTT. This encodes CASSPRGNRGNTIYF. Full variable domain (missing parts from reference TRBV7-9 and TRBJ1-3): DTGVSQNPRHKITKRGQNVTFRCDPISEHNRLYWYRQTLGQGPEFLTYFQNEAQLEKSRLLSDRFSAERPKGSFSTLEIQRTEQGDSAMYLCASSPRGNRGNTIYFGEGSWLTVV.

The chain joins TRBV29-1 to TRBJ2-5; 12 nucleotides agree with TRBD1. The J call may not be correct, given that the DNA end is closer to TRBJ2-7. The germline V gene encodes CDR1 SQVTM and CDR2 ANQGSEA. This CDR3 spans 13 amino acids. CDR3 protein: CSVTGTGGLEQYF. The CDR3, as DNA: TGCAGCGTTACCGGGACAGGGGGCCTCGAGCAGTACTTC.

The chain recombines TRBV27 with TRBJ2-7; D may be TRBD1 (6 bases). The V gene's germline CDR1 is MNHEY and CDR2 SMNVEV (reference sequence). V shed 1 base and J shed 2 bases, with 12 bases lying between them. This CDR3 is 15 amino acids long. For the CDR3, the DNA is TGTGCCAGCAGTTTATTCTCCGGACAGACCTACGAGCAGTACTTC. Translated: CASSLFSGQTYEQYF.

The chain has TRBV7-9 and TRBJ1-4; no clear D. Germline V CDR1 and CDR2: SEHNR, FQNEAQ (reference sequence). V was cut by 7 bases and J by 0 bases, with 9 bases left in between. This CDR3 has 14 amino acids. CDR3 protein: CASTQISTNEKLFF. In DNA, the CDR3 is TGTGCCAGCACACAGATCTCAACTAATGAAAAACTGTTTTTT.

CDR3 nucleotide sequence: TGTGCCAGCACCCATGGAGGGGCCCAGAATCAGCCCCAGCATTTT. Its translation: CASTHGGAQNQPQHF. V and J are TRBV5-5 and TRBJ1-5, with D possibly being TRBD1 (5 bases). CDR3 size: 15 residues. V shed 6 bases and J shed 4 bases, with 17 bases lying between them. Germline assignment: CDR1 SGHKS and CDR2 YYEKEE (reference sequence).

The chain is built from TRBV19 and TRBJ1-2; the D gene is possibly TRBD1 (5 bases). Trimming took off 0 bases at V and 8 bases at J, with 16 bases between the two ends. The V gene's germline CDR1 is LNHDA and CDR2 SQIVND (reference sequence). This CDR3 has 15 residues. The CDR3 sequence: CASSIDRKGTGGYTF. The DNA for the CDR3 is TGTGCCAGTAGTATAGATCGGAAAGGGACTGGGGGCTACACCTTC.